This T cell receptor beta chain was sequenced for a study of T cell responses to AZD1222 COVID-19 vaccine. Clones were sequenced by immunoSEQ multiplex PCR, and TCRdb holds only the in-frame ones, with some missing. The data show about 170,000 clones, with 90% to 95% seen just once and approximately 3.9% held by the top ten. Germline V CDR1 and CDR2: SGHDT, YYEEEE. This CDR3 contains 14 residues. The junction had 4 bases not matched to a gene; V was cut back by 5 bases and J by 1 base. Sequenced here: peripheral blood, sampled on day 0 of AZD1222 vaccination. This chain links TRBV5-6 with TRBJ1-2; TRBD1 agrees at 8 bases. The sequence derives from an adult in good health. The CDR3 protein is CASRRGQVNYGYTF. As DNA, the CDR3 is TGTGCCAGCAGGAGGGGACAGGTTAACTATGGCTACACCTTC.